The 2 T cell receptor beta chains below come from one sample, sequenced in a study of shared clonotypes between healthy human individuals. Profiled with immunoSEQ multiplex PCR; TCRdb holds only in-frame clones, not every one. The repertoire holds approximately 2,000,000 clones, just under 95% seen once, with around 0.4% in the top ten. Sequenced input: naive CD4+ T cells from PBMCs. Subset here: CD45RA+ positively selected. Every receptor here comes from a man younger than 35 in good health. Some clones in this sample may be carry-over from other donors' samples.

J is TRBJ2-5 and V is TRBV7-3; D not certain. The CDR3 runs to 14 residues. CDR1 and CDR2 (germline): SGHTA, FQGTGA. V was cut by 2 bases and J by 2 bases, with 9 bases left in between. This chain's CDR3 is CASSLQGIQETQYF. In nucleotides, the CDR3 is TGTGCCAGCAGCTTACAAGGGATTCAAGAGACCCAGTACTTC.

This CDR3 is CAWSVRGLGQGLENEKLFF. CDR3 nucleotides: TGTGCCTGGAGTGTACGCGGGTTGGGACAGGGGTTGGAAAATGAAAAACTGTTTTTT. This chain connects TRBV30 to TRBJ1-4; 10 bases agree with TRBD1. J was trimmed by 5 bases and V by 0 bases; bases with no gene match: 15. The CDR3 consists of 19 residues. CDR1 is GTSNPN, CDR2 SVGIG, per germline (reference sequence). The complete variable domain, with remaining parts taken from reference TRBV30 and TRBJ1-4, reads SQTIHQWPATLVQPVGSPLSLECTVEGTSNPNLYWYRQAAGRGLQLLFYSVGIGQISSEVPQNLSASRPQDRQFILSSKKLLLSDSGFYLCAWSVRGLGQGLENEKLFFGSGTQLSVL.